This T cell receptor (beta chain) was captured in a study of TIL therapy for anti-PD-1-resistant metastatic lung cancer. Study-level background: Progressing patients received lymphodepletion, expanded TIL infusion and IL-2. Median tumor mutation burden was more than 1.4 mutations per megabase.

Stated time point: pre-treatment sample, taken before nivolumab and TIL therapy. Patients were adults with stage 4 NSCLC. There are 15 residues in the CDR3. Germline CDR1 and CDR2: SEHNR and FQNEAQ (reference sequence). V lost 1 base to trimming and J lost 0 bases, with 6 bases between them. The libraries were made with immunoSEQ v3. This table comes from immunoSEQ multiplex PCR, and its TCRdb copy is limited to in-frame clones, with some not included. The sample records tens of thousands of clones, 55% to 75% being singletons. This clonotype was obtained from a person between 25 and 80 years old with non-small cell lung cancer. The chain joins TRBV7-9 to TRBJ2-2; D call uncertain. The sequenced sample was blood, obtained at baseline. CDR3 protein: CASSLGVTNTGELFF. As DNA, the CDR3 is TGTGCCAGCAGCTTAGGGGTAACGAACACCGGGGAGCTGTTTTTT.